The sequence of this T cell receptor (beta chain) was determined in a study of T cell responses to AZD1222 COVID-19 vaccine. Remarks on this clone: No antigen is known for it.

Findings and limits, study-wide: Most donors were white British and more were female, and clonal diversity was possibly underestimated. Nearly half of the spike-specific TCRs reportedly recognize variant regions that carry no mutations. Regions 160-218 and 743-854 dominated among vaccine-associated CD4 TCRs spanning spike.

TCRdb's copy holds only in-frame clones and misses some; the assay was immunoSEQ multiplex PCR. The sample holds approximately 67,000 clones; 80% to 90% are singletons and the top ten take about 6.3%. It was second doses at about 4 or about 12 weeks that were pooled. This material consisted of peripheral blood, taken 28 days after the second AZD1222 dose. The clonotype comes from an adult who received the AZD1222 COVID-19 vaccine.

CDR3 in amino acids: CASIIEFSTDTQYF. Here the CDR3 DNA reads TGTGCCAGCATTATCGAGTTCTCAACAGATACGCAGTATTTT. This chain joins TRBV6-5 and TRBJ2-3; unclear D gene. Germline V CDR1 and CDR2: MNHEY, SVGAGI. V was clipped by 7 bases and J by 3 bases, with 14 bases between them. The CDR3 sequence is 14 residues long.